Included here is one TCR beta chain sequence, with context. The data derive from a study of blood T cell repertoires in COVID-19. Sequenced by immunoSEQ multiplex PCR; TCRdb stores in-frame clones only, minus some. Of tens of thousands of clones listed, around 90% are singletons. The V and J ends lost 2 bases and 6 bases, in that order; junction bases with no gene match: 5. The germline CDR1 and CDR2 sequences are WNHNN and SYGVQD (reference sequence). This CDR3 has 16 amino acids. What was sequenced was peripheral blood. V and J are TRBV10-1 and TRBJ1-6, with 9 bases that match TRBD1. The receptor was isolated from a man in his fifties or sixties with acute or convalescent COVID-19. This CDR3 is CASSENGQGINSPLHF. The CDR3 nucleotides read TGCGCCAGCAGTGAGAATGGACAGGGGATTAATTCACCCCTCCACTTT.